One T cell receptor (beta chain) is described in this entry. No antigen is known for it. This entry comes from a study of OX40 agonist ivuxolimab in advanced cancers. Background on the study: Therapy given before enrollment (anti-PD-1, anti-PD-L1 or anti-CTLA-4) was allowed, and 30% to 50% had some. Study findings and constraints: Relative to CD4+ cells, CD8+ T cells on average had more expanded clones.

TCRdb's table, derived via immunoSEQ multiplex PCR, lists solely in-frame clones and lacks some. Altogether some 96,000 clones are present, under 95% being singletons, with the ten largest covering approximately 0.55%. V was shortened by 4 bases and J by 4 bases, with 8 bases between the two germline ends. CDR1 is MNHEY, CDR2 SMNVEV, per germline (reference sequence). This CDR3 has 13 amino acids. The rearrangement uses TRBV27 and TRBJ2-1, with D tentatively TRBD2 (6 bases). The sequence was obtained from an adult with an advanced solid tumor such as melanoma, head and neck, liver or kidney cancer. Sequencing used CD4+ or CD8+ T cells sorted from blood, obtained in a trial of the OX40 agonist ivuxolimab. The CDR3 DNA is TGTGCCAGCAGTTCGGGGGTTTACAATGAGCAGTTCTTC. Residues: CASSSGVYNEQFF.